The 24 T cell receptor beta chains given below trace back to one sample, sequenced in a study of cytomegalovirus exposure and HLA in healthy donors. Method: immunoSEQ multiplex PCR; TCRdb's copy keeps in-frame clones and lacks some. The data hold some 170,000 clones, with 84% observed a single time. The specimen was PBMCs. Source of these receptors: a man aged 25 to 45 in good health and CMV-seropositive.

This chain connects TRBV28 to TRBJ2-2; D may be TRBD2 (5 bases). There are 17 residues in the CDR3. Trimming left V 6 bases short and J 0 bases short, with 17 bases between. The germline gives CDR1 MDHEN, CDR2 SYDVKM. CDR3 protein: CASSLSYGVANTGELFF. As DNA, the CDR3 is TGTGCCAGCAGCCTGTCATACGGGGTGGCGAACACCGGGGAGCTGTTTTTT. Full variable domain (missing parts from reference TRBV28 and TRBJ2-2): DVKVTQSSRYLVKRTGEKVFLECVQDMDHENMFWYRQDPGLGLRLIYFSYDVKMKEKGDIPEGYSVSREKKERFSLILESASTNQTSMYLCASSLSYGVANTGELFFGEGSRLTVL.

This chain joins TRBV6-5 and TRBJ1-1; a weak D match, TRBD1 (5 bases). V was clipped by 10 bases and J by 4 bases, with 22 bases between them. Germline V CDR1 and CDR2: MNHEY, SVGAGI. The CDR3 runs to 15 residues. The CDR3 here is CATGGRRPSGTEAFF. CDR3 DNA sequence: TGTGCCACCGGGGGGAGGAGGCCCTCGGGCACTGAAGCTTTCTTT.

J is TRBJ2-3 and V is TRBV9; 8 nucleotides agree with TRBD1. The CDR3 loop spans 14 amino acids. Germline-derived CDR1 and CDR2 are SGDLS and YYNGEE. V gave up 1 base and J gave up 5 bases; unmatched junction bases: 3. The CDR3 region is CASSVQGAKDTQYF. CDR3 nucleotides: TGTGCCAGCAGCGTACAGGGGGCGAAAGATACGCAGTATTTT.

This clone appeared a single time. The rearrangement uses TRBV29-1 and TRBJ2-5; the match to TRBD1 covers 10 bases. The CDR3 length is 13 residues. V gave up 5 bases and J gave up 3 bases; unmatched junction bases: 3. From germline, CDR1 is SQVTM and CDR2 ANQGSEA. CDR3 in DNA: TGCAGCGTTCGTGGGACAGGGGAAGAGACCCAGTACTTC. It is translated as CSVRGTGEETQYF.

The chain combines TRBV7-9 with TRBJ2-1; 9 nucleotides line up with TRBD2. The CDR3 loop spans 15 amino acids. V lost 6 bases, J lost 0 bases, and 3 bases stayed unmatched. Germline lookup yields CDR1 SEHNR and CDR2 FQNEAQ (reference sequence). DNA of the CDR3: TGTGCCAGCAGTTATAGCGGGAGCTCCTACAATGAGCAGTTCTTC. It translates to CASSYSGSSYNEQFF.

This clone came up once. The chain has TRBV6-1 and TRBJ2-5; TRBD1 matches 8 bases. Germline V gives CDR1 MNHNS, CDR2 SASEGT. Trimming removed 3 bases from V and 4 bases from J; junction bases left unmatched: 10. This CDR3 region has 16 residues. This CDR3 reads CASSENPPGTGETQYF. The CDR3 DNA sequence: TGTGCCAGCAGTGAGAACCCACCCGGGACAGGAGAGACCCAGTACTTC.

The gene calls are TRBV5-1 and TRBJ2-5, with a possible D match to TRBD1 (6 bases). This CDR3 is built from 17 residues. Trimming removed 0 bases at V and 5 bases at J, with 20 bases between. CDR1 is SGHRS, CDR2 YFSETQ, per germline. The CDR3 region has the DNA TGCGCCAGCAGCTTGGTCCGGGACACCTTGTCGCAGGAGACCCAGTACTTC. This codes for CASSLVRDTLSQETQYF.

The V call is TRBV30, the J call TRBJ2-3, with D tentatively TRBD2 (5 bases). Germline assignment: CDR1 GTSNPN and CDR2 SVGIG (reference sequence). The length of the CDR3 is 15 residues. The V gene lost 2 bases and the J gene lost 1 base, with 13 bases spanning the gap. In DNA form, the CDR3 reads TGTGCCTGGAGTTACAGTGGAGGTGGCACAGATACGCAGTATTTT. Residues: CAWSYSGGGTDTQYF. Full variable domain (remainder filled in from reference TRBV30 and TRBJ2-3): SQTIHQWPATLVQPVGSPLSLECTVEGTSNPNLYWYRQAAGRGLQLLFYSVGIGQISSEVPQNLSASRPQDRQFILSSKKLLLSDSGFYLCAWSYSGGGTDTQYFGPGTRLTVL.

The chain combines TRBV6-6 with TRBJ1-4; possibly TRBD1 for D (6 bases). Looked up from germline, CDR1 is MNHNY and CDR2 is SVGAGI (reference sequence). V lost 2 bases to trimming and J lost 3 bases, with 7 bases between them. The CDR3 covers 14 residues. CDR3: CASSYGQSNEKLFF. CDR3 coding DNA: TGTGCCAGCAGTTACGGACAGTCTAATGAAAAACTGTTTTTT.

The CDR3 nucleotides read TGTGCCAGCAGTTACTCGGGGGGATTAGGCACAGATACGCAGTATTTT. Translation: CASSYSGGLGTDTQYF. The V and J genes are TRBV6-6 and TRBJ2-3; a weak D match, TRBD2 (6 bases). The CDR3 is 16 residues long. The germline V and J ends were trimmed by 0 bases and 1 base, with 11 bases remaining between them. CDR1 MNHNY and CDR2 SVGAGI come from the germline V gene (reference sequence).

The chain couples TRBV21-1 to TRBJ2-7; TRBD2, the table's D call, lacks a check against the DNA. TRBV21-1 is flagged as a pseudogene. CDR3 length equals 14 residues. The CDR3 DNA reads TGTGCCAGCAGCCCCCCGTGTAGCGGGAGGAAGCAGTACTTC. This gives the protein CASSPPCSGRKQYF.

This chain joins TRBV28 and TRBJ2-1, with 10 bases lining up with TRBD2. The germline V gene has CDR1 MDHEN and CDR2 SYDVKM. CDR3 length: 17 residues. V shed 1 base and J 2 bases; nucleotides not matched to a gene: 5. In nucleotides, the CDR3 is TGTGCCAGCAGTTTATTGGCTAGCGGGGGAACCTACAATGAGCAGTTCTTC. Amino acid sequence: CASSLLASGGTYNEQFF.

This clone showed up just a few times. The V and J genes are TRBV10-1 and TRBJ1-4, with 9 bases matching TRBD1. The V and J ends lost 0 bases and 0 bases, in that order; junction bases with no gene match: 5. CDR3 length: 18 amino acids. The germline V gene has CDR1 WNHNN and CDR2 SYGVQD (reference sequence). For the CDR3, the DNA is TGCGCCAGCAGTGAGTCCGGACAGGGGCCTCCAACTAATGAAAAACTGTTTTTT. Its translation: CASSESGQGPPTNEKLFF.

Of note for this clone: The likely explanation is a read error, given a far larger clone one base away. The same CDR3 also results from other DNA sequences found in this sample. DNA of the CDR3: TGTGCCAGCAGCCAGGCCAGGGGGCGCGGGAACTATGGCTACACCTTC. Its protein product is CASSQARGRGNYGYTF. This chain links TRBV11-2 with TRBJ1-2; 8 bases match TRBD1. V shed 5 bases and J 2 bases; nucleotides not matched to a gene: 10. The CDR3 loop spans 16 amino acids. Germline CDR1 and CDR2: SGHAT and FQNNGV. Full variable domain (missing parts from reference TRBV11-2 and TRBJ1-2): EAGVAQSPRYKIIEKRQSVAFWCNPISGHATLYWYQQILGQGPKLLIQFQNNGVVDDSQLPKDRFSAERLKGVDSTLKIQPAKLEDSAVYLCASSQARGRGNYGYTFGSGTRLTVV.

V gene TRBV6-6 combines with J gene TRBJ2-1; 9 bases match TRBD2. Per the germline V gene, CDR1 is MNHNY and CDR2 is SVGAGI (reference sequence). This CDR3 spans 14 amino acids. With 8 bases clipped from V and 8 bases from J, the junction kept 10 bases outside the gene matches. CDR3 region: CASLLAGEGDEQFF. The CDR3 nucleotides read TGTGCCAGCCTCTTAGCGGGGGAGGGCGATGAGCAGTTCTTC.

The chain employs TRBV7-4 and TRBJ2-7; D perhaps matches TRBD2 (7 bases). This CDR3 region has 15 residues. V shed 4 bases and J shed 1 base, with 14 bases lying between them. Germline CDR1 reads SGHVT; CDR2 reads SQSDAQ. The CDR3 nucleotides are TGTGCCAGCAGCTCACCCGGGGGGCGATCCTACGAGCAGTACTTC. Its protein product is CASSSPGGRSYEQYF.

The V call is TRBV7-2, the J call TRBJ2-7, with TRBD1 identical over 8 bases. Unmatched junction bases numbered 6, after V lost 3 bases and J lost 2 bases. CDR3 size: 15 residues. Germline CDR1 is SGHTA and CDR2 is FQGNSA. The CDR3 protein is CASSLDRERTYEQYF. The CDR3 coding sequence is TGTGCCAGCAGCTTGGACAGGGAGAGGACCTACGAGCAGTACTTC.

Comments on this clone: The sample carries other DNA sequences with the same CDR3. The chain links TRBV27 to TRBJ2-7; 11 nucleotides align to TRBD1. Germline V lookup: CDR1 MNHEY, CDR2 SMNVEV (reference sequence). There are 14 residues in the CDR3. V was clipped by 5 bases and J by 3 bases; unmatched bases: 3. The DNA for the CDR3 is TGTGCCAGCAGTCCTGGGACAGGGGGCTACGAGCAGTACTTC. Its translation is CASSPGTGGYEQYF.

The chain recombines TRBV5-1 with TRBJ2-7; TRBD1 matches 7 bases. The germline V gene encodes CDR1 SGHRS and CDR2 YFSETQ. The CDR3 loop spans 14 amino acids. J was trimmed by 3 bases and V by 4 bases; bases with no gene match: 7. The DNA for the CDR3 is TGCGCCAGCAGCCCCGGGACAGACATCTACGAGCAGTACTTC. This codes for CASSPGTDIYEQYF.

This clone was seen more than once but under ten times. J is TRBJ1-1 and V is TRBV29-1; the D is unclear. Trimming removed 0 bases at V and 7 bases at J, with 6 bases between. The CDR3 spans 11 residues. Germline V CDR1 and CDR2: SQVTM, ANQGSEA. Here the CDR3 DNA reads TGCAGCGTTGAAGATCCGAGTGAAGCTTTCTTT. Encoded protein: CSVEDPSEAFF.

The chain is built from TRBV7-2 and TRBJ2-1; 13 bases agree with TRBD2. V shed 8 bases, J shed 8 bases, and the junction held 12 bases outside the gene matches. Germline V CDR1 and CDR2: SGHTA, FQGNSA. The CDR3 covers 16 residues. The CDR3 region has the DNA TGTGCCAGCCTCTACGACACTAGCGGGGGGGGCGATGAGCAGTTCTTC. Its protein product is CASLYDTSGGGDEQFF.

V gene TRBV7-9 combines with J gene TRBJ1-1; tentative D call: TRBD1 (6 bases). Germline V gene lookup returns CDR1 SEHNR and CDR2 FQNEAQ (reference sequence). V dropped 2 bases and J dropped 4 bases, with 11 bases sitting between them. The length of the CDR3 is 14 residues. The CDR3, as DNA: TGTGCCAGCAGCTTATTTACAGGGCCCACTGAAGCTTTCTTT. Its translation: CASSLFTGPTEAFF.

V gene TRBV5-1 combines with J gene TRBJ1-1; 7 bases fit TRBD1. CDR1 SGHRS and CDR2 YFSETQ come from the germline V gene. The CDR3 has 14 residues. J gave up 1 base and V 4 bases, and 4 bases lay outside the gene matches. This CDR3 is CASSPGTANTEAFF. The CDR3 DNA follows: TGCGCCAGCAGCCCCGGGACAGCGAACACTGAAGCTTTCTTT.

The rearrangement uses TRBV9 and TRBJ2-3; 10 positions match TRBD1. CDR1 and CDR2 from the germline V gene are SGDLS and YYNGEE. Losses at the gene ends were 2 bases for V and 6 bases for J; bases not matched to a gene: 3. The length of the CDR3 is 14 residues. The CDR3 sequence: CASSVGTGVDTQYF. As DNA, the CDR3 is TGTGCCAGCAGCGTGGGGACAGGGGTTGATACGCAGTATTTT.